This TCR beta chain was documented in a study of T cell repertoires in cytomegalovirus infection. The wider study: Newly reported HLA-C-restricted and thoroughly characterized HLA-B-restricted CMV epitopes were employed. Public TCR beta signature analysis indicated the presence of both CMV infection and matching HLA type.

Notes on the study in general: Ex vivo responses were dominated by HLA-C-restricted CMV-specific TCR beta clonotypes.

This clonotype came up a few times. What it recognizes is unknown. TCRdb re-analysed the reads in MiXCR, keeping a single row per CDR3 protein. The data hold roughly 180,000 distinct CDR3 sequences, with 20% to 25% observed a single time. Trimming took off 3 bases at V and 2 bases at J, with 6 bases between the two ends. The CDR3 consists of 12 residues. Germline values: CDR1 SGHNT, CDR2 YYREEE (reference sequence). The sample here was CD8+ T cells from cultured PBMCs, taken from culture after CMV antigen stimulation. The receptor was derived from a human donor in good health (CMV status not recorded). Some clones in this sample may be carry-over from other donors' samples. The rearrangement joins TRBV5-4 to TRBJ2-7; D gene ambiguous. CDR3 nucleotides: TGTGCCAGCAGCTGGGGTCCCTACGAGCAGTACTTC. Its translation: CASSWGPYEQYF. Combining the CDR3 with reference TRBV5-4 and TRBJ2-7 gives the whole variable domain ETGVTQSPTHLIKTRGQQVTLRCSSQSGHNTVSWYQQALGQGPQFIFQYYREEENGRGNFPPRFSGLQFPNYSSELNVNALELDDSALYLCASSWGPYEQYFGPGTRLTVT.